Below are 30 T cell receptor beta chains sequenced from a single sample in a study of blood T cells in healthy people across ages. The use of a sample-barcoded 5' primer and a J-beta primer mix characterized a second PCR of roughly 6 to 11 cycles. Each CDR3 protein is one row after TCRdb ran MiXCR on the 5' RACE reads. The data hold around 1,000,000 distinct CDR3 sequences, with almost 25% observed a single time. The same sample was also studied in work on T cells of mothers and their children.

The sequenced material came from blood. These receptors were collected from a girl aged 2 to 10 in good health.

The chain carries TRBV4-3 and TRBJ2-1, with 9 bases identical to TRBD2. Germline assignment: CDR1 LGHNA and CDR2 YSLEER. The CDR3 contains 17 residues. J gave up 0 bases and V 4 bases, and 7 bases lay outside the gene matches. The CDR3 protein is CASSRLAGALSYNEQFF. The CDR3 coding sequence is TGCGCCAGCAGCCGATTAGCGGGGGCCCTCTCCTACAATGAGCAGTTCTTC.

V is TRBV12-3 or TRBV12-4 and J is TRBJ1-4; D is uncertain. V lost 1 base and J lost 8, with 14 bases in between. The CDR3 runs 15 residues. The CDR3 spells CASSLGLEGWEKLFF. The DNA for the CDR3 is TGTGCCAGCAGTTTAGGGTTGGAGGGTTGGGAAAAACTGTTTTTT.

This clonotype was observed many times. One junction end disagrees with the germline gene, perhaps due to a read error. The CDR3 sequence: CASSLWTGQETQYF. DNA for the CDR3: TGTGCCAGCAGTCTATGGACAGGGCAAGAGACCCAGTACTTC. V and J are TRBV28 and TRBJ2-5, with 8 positions matching TRBD1. The CDR3 totals 14 residues. Germline values: CDR1 MDHEN, CDR2 SYDVKM.

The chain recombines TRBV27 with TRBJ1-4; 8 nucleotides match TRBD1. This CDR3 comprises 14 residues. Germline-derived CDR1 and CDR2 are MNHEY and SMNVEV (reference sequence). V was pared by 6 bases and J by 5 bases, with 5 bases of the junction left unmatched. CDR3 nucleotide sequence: TGTGCCAGCAGGCTGACAGGGGTCAATGAAAAACTGTTTTTT. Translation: CASRLTGVNEKLFF.

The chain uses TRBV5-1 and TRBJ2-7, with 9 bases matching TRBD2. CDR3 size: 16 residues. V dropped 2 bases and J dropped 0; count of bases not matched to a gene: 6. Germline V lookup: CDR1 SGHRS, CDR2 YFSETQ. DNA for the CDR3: TGCGCCAGCAGCTTAGGTCCTAGCGGGGACTCCTACGAGCAGTACTTC. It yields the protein CASSLGPSGDSYEQYF.

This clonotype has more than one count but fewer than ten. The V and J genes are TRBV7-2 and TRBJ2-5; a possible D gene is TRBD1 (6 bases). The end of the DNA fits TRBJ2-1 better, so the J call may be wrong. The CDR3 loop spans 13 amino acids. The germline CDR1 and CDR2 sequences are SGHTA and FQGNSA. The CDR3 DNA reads TGTGCCAGCAGCCAACTCCTACAGGGTGAGCAGTTCTTC. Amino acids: CASSQLLQGEQFF.

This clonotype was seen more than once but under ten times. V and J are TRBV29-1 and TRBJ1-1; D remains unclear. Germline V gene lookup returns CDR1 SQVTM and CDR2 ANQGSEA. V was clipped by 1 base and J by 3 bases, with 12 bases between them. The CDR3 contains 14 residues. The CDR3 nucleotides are TGCAGCGTTGAAGTCTGGGGTAAGGACACTGAAGCTTTCTTT. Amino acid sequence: CSVEVWGKDTEAFF.

CDR3 sequence reads: CASSFSSADKTGELFF. The DNA for the CDR3 is TGTGCCAGCAGTTTTAGTTCCGCGGACAAGACCGGGGAGCTGTTTTTT. The V call is TRBV28, the J call TRBJ2-2; D might be TRBD1 (5 bases). The CDR3 consists of 16 residues. Per the germline V gene, CDR1 is MDHEN and CDR2 is SYDVKM. V lost 3 bases and J lost 5, with 16 bases in between.

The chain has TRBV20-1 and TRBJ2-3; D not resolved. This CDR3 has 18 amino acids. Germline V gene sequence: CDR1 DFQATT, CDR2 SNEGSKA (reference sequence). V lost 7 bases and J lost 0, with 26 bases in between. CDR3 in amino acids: CSVHSYLGPHASTDTQYF. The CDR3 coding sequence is TGCAGTGTCCACTCCTACTTAGGGCCGCACGCTAGCACAGATACGCAGTATTTT.

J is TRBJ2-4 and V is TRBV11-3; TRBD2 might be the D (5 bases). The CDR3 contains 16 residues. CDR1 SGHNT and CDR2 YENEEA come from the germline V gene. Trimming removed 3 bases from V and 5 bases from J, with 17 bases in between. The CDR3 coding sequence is TGTGCCAGCAGCTTCGGGAAGGCCAATATCCAAAACATTCAGTACTTC. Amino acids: CASSFGKANIQNIQYF. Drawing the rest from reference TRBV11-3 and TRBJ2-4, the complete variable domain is EAGVVQSPRYKIIEKKQPVAFWCNPISGHNTLYWYLQNLGQGPELLIRYENEEAVDDSQLPKDRFSAERLKGVDSTLKIQPAELGDSAVYLCASSFGKANIQNIQYFGAGTRLSVL.

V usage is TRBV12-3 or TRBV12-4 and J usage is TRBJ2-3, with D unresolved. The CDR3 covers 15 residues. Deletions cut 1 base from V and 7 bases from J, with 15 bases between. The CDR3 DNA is TGTGCCAGCAGTTTAGGGGCCCTGCTCCCTTATACGCAGTATTTT. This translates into CASSLGALLPYTQYF.

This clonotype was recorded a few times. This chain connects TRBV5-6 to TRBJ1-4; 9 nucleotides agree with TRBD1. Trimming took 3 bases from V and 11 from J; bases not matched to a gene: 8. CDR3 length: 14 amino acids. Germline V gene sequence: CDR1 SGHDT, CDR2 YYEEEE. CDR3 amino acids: CASSSGTGIEKLFF. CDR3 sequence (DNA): TGTGCCAGCAGCTCCGGGACAGGGATTGAGAAACTGTTTTTT.

In DNA, the CDR3 is TGTGCCAGCACCCAAGGACCGGGACCCCCCGGTATGAACACTGAAGCTTTCTTT. It specifies CASTQGPGPPGMNTEAFF. The chain carries TRBV6-1 and TRBJ1-1; D is possibly TRBD1 (5 bases). This CDR3 comprises 18 residues. V lost 7 bases and J 0 bases, leaving 24 bases between the germline ends. Germline CDR1 and CDR2: MNHNS and SASEGT.

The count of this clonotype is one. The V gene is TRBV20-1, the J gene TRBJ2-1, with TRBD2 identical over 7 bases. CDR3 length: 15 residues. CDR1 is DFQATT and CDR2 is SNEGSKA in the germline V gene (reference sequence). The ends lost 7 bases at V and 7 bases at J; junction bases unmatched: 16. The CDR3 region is CSGVKTGGPVNEQFF. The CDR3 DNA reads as TGCAGTGGCGTAAAAACGGGAGGTCCTGTGAATGAGCAGTTCTTC.

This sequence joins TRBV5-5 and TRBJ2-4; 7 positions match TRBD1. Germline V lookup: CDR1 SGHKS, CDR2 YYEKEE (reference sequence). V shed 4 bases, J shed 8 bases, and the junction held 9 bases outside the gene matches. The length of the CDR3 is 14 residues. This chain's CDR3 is CASSSSGTEDIQYF. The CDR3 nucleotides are TGTGCCAGCAGCAGTTCCGGGACAGAGGACATTCAGTACTTC.

CDR3 bases: TGCAGTGCCCACCTAGTGGGCGGGGAGCTGTTTTTT. It codes for CSAHLVGGELFF. The V and J genes are TRBV20-1 and TRBJ2-2; D is ambiguous. The CDR3 is 12 residues long. Germline V gene sequence: CDR1 DFQATT, CDR2 SNEGSKA (reference sequence). The ends were cut back, 6 bases at V and 7 bases at J, with 12 bases in the middle.

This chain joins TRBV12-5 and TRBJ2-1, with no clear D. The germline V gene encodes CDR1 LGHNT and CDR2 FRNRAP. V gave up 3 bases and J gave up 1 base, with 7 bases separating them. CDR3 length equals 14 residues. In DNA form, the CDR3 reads TGTGCTAGTGGTTTTGTGGGGTCCTACAATGAGCAGTTCTTC. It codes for CASGFVGSYNEQFF.

The CDR3 here is CASSPRQGWEQYF. CDR3 DNA: TGTGCCAGCAGCCCCAGACAGGGATGGGAGCAGTACTTC. This chain connects TRBV21-1 to TRBJ2-7; the table's D call, TRBD1, was not checked against the DNA. TRBV21-1 constitutes a pseudogene. This CDR3 region has 13 residues.

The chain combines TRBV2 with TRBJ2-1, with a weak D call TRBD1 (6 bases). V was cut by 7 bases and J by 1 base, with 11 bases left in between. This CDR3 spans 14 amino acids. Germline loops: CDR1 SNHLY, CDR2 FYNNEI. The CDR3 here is CASNRALSYNEQFF. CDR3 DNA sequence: TGTGCCAGCAACAGGGCCCTTTCCTACAATGAGCAGTTCTTC.

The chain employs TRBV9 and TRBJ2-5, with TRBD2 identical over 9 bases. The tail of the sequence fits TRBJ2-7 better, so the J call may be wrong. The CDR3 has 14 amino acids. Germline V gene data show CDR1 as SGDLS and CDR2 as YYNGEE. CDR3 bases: TGTGCCAGCAGCGGCGCGGGAGGGCCCTACGAGCAGTACTTC. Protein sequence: CASSGAGGPYEQYF.

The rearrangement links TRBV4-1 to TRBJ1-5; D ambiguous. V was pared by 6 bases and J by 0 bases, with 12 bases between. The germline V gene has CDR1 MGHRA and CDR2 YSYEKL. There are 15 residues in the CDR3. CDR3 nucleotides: TGCGCCAGCAGTCCCGGTAGGGCTAGCAATCAGCCCCAGCATTTT. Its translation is CASSPGRASNQPQHF.

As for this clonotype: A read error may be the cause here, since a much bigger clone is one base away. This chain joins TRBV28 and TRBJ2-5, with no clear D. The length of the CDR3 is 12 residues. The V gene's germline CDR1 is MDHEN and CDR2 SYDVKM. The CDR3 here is CANSLVRETQYF. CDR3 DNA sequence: TGTGCCAACAGTTTAGTCCGGGAGACCCAGTACTTC.

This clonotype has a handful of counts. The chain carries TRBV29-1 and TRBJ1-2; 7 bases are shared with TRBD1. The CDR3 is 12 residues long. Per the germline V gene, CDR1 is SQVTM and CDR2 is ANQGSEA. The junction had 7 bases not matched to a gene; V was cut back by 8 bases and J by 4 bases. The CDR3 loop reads CSSYRGGYGYTF. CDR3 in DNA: TGCAGCTCTTACAGGGGCGGCTATGGCTACACCTTC.

CDR3 in amino acids: CASSRVDFPGAGANVLTF. The DNA of the CDR3 is TGTGCCAGCAGCCGTGTGGACTTCCCGGGGGCTGGGGCCAACGTCCTGACTTTC. This sequence joins TRBV7-9 and TRBJ2-6; the D gene is possibly TRBD2 (6 bases). The CDR3 is made up of 18 amino acids. The germline CDR1 and CDR2 sequences are SEHNR and FQNEAQ (reference sequence). Trimming took off 5 bases at V and 2 bases at J, with 19 bases between the two ends. Combining the CDR3 with reference TRBV7-9 and TRBJ2-6 gives the whole variable domain DTGVSQNPRHKITKRGQNVTFRCDPISEHNRLYWYRQTLGQGPEFLTYFQNEAQLEKSRLLSDRFSAERPKGSFSTLEIQRTEQGDSAMYLCASSRVDFPGAGANVLTFGAGSRLTVL.

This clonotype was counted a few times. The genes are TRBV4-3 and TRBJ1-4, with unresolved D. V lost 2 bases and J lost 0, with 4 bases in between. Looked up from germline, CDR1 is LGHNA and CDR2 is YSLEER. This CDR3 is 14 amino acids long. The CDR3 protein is CASSQSATNEKLFF. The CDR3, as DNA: TGCGCCAGCAGCCAATCAGCAACTAATGAAAAACTGTTTTTT.

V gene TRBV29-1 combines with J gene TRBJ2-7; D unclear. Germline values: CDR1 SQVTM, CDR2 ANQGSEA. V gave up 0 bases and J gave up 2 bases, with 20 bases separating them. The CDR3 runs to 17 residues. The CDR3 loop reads CSVEDLGLDGNAYEQYF. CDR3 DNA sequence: TGCAGCGTTGAAGATCTGGGATTGGACGGAAATGCCTACGAGCAGTACTTC.

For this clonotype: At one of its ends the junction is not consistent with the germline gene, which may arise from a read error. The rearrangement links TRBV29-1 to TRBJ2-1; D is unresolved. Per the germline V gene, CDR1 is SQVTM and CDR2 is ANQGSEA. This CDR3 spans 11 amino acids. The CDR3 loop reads CSVVPYTEQFF. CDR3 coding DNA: TGCAGCGTTGTGCCGTACACTGAGCAGTTCTTC.

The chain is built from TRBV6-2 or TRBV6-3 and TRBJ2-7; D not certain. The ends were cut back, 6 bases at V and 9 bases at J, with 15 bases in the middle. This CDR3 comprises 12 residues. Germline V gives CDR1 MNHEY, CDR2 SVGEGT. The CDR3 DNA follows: TGTGCCAGCAGCCAGGTATTGGCGTGGCAGTACTTC. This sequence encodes CASSQVLAWQYF.

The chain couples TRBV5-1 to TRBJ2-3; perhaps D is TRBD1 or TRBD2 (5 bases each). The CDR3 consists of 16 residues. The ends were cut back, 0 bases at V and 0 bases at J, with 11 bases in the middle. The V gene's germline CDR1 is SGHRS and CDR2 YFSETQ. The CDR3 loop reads CASSLVGQRSTDTQYF. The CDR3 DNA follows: TGCGCCAGCAGCTTGGTGGGGCAGCGGAGCACAGATACGCAGTATTTT.

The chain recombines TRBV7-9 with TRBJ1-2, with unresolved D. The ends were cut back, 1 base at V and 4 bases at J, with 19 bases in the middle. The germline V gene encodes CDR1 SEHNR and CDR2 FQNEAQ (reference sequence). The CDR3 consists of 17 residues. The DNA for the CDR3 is TGTGCCAGCAGCTTAGGAAGTTCGGGTGGCAGTTTCTATGGCTACACCTTC. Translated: CASSLGSSGGSFYGYTF.